These T cell receptor beta chains were read from a single sample in a study of neurological immune-mediated disorders. From the 5' RACE reads, TCRdb called clonotypes with MiXCR, one entry per CDR3 protein. This sample yields over 90,000 distinct CDR3 sequences, of which 10% to 11% are seen a single time; around 3.1% belongs to the top ten. The sample consisted of PBMCs. The receptors shown here come from a female donor with HTLV-1-associated myelopathy (HAM/TSP). Each CDR3 is given with its conserved first and last residue. Each record gives: V gene, J gene, clone size, D gene, CDR3 protein, CDR3 DNA. A D gene is named only where the DNA matches it firmly. Clone sizes are shown as how often the clone was seen (once, few, many) or a class if it is expanded.

v_call: TRBV10-1
j_call: TRBJ2-1
clone_size: many
d_call: .
cdr3_aa: CASSESEAGRSYNEQFF
cdr3_nt: TGCGCCAGCAGTGAGTCTGAGGCAGGAAGGTCCTACAATGAGCAGTTCTTC

v_call: TRBV2
j_call: TRBJ1-3
clone_size: many
d_call: .
cdr3_aa: CASSYGDSGNTIYF
cdr3_nt: TGTGCCAGCAGTTATGGGGACTCTGGAAACACCATATATTTT

v_call: TRBV6-1
j_call: TRBJ1-6
clone_size: many
d_call: TRBD1
cdr3_aa: CASSEDWGDRGSPLHF
cdr3_nt: TGTGCCAGCAGTGAAGATTGGGGGGACAGGGGATCACCCCTCCACTTT

v_call: TRBV5-1
j_call: TRBJ2-7
clone_size: many
d_call: .
cdr3_aa: CASSWARDTHAYEQYF
cdr3_nt: TGCGCCAGCAGCTGGGCCCGGGACACTCATGCCTACGAGCAGTACTTC

v_call: TRBV20-1
j_call: TRBJ2-1
clone_size: many
d_call: .
cdr3_aa: CSARDSGYNEQFF
cdr3_nt: TGCAGTGCTAGAGATTCCGGCTACAATGAGCAGTTCTTC

v_call: TRBV2
j_call: TRBJ2-7
clone_size: many
d_call: .
cdr3_aa: CASSEEGYTIYEQYF
cdr3_nt: TGTGCCAGCAGTGAGGAGGGGTATACTATCTACGAGCAGTACTTC

v_call: TRBV28
j_call: TRBJ2-3
clone_size: few
d_call: .
cdr3_aa: CASSLISQGRTDTQYF
cdr3_nt: TGTGCCAGCAGTTTAATCTCCCAGGGGAGGACAGATACGCAGTATTTT

v_call: TRBV5-1
j_call: TRBJ2-1
clone_size: many
d_call: .
cdr3_aa: CASSLRKDNEQFF
cdr3_nt: TGCGCCAGCAGCTTGCGGAAAGACAATGAGCAGTTCTTC

v_call: TRBV4-2
j_call: TRBJ2-3
clone_size: many
d_call: TRBD1
cdr3_aa: CASSGRQGAADTQYF
cdr3_nt: TGTGCCAGCAGCGGCCGACAGGGGGCCGCAGATACGCAGTATTTT

v_call: TRBV11-2
j_call: TRBJ2-1
clone_size: many
d_call: .
cdr3_aa: CASSLDLWGPVNEQFF
cdr3_nt: TGTGCCAGCAGCTTAGATCTGTGGGGGCCCGTCAATGAGCAGTTCTTC

v_call: TRBV5-1
j_call: TRBJ2-3
clone_size: few
d_call: TRBD2
cdr3_aa: CASSTGLAGGTDTQYF
cdr3_nt: TGCGCCAGCAGCACGGGACTAGCGGGGGGTACGGATACGCAGTATTTT